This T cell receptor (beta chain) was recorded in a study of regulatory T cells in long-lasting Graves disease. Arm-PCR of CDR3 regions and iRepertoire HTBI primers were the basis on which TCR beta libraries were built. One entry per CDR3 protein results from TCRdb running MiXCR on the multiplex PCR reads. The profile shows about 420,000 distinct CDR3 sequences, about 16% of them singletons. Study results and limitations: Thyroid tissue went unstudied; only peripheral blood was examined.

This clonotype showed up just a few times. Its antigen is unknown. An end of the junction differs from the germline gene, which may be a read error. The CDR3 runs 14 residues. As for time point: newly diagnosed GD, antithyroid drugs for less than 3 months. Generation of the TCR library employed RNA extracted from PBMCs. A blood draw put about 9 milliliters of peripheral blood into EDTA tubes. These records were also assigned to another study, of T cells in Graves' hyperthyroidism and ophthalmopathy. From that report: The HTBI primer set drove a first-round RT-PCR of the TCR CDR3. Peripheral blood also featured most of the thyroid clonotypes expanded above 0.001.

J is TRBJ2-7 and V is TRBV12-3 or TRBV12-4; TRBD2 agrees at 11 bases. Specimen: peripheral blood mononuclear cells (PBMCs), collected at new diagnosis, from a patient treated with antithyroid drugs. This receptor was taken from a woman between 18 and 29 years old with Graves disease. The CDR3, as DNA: TGTGCCAGCAGGTTAGCGGGAGGGTCCTACGAGCAGTACTTC. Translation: CASRLAGGSYEQYF.